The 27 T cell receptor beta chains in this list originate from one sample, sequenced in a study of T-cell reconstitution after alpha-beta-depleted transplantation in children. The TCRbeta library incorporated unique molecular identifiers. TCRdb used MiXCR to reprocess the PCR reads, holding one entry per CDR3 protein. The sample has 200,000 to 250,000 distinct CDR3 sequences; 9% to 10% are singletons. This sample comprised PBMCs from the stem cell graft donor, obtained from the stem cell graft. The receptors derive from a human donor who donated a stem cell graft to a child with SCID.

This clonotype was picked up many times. CDR3 bases: TGCGCCAGCAGCTTGGGGGACAGCGGAAACACCATATATTTT. Translation: CASSLGDSGNTIYF. The chain couples TRBV5-1 to TRBJ1-3; 7 nucleotides agree with TRBD1. The ends lost 0 bases at V and 4 bases at J; junction bases unmatched: 1. This CDR3 spans 14 amino acids. Per the germline V gene, CDR1 is SGHRS and CDR2 is YFSETQ.

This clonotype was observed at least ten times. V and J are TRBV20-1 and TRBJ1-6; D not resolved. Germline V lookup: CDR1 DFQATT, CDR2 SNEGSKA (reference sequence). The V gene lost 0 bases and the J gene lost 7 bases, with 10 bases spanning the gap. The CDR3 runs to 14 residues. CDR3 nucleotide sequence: TGCAGTGCTAGAGACCTATTATTAAATTCACCCCTCCACTTT. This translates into CSARDLLLNSPLHF.

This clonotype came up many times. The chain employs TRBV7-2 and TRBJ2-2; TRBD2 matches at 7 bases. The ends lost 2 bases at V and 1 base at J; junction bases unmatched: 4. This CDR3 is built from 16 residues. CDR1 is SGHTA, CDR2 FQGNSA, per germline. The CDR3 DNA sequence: TGTGCCAGCAGCTTAATGGCTAGCGGGAACACCGGGGAGCTGTTTTTT. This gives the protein CASSLMASGNTGELFF.

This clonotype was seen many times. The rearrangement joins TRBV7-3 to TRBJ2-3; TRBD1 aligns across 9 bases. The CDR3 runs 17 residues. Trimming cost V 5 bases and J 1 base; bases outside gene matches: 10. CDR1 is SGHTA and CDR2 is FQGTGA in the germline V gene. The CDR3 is CASSTWGGTGRTDTQYF. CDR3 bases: TGTGCCAGCAGCACCTGGGGGGGGACAGGGCGCACAGATACGCAGTATTTT.

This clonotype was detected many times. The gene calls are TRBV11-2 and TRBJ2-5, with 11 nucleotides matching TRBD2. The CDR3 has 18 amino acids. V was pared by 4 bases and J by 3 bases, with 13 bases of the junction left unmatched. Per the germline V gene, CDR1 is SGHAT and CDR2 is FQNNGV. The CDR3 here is CASSSIAGGLEPKETQYF. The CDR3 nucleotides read TGTGCCAGCAGCTCCATAGCGGGGGGGCTCGAACCTAAAGAGACCCAGTACTTC.

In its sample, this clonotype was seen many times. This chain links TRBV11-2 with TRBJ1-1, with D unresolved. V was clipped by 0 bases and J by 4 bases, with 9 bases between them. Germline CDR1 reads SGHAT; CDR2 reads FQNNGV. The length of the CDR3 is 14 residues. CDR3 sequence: CASSLDLSGTEAFF. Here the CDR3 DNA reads TGTGCCAGCAGCTTAGATTTGTCCGGCACTGAAGCTTTCTTT.

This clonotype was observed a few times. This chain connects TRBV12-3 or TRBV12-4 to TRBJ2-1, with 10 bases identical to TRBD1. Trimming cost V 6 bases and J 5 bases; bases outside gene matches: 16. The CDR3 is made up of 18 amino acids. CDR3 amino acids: CASSFPGQGPNFDNEQFF. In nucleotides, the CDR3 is TGTGCCAGCAGCTTCCCGGGACAGGGGCCCAATTTCGACAATGAGCAGTTCTTC.

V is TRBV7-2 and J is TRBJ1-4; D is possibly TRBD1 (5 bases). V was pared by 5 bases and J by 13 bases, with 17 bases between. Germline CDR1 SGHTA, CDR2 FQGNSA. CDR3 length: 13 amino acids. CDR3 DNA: TGTGCCAGCAGCCCACGTACCCTGAGGGGACTGTTTTTT. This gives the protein CASSPRTLRGLFF.

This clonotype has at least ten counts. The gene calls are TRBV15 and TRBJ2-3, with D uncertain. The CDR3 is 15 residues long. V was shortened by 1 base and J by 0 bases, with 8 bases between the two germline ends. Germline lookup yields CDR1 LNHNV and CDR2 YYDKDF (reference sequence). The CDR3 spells CATSRVSGSTDTQYF. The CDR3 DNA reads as TGTGCCACCAGCAGAGTGAGTGGAAGCACAGATACGCAGTATTTT. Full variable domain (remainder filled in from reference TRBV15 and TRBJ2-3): DAMVIQNPRYQVTQFGKPVTLSCSQTLNHNVMYWYQQKSSQAPKLLFHYYDKDFNNEADTPDNFQSRRPNTSFCFLDIRSPGLGDTAMYLCATSRVSGSTDTQYFGPGTRLTVL.

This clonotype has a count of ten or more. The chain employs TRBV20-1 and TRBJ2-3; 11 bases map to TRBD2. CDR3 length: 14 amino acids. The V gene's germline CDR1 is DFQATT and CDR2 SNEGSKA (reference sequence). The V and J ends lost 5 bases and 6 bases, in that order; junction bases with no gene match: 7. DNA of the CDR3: TGCAGTGCTCGAATAGCGGGGGGGCGGGATACGCAGTATTTT. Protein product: CSARIAGGRDTQYF.

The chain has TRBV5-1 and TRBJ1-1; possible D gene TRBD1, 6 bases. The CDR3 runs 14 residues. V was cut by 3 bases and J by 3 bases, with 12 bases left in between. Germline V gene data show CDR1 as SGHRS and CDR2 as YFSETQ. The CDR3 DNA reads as TGCGCCAGCAGCTCGGAACAGGGTGACACTGAAGCTTTCTTT. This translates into CASSSEQGDTEAFF.

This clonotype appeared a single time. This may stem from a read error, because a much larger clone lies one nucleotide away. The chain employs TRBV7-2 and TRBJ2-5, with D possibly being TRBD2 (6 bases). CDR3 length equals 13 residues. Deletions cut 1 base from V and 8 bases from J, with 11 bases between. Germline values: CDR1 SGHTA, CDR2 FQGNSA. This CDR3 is CASSLGPRDTQYF. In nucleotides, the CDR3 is TGTGCCAGCAGCTTAGGACCGCGGGACACCCAGTACTTC.

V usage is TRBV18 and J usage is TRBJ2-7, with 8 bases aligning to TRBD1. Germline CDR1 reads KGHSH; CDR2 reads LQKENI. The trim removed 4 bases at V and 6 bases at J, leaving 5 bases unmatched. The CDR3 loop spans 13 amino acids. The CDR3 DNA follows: TGTGCCAGCTCACTGGGACAGGAGGTCGAGCAGTACTTC. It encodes CASSLGQEVEQYF.

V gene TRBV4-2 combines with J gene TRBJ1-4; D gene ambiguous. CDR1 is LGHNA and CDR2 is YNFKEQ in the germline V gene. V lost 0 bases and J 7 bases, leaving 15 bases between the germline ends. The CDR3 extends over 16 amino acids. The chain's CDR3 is CASSQDAAAMSEKLFF. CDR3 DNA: TGTGCCAGCAGCCAAGACGCGGCTGCGATGAGTGAAAAACTGTTTTTT.

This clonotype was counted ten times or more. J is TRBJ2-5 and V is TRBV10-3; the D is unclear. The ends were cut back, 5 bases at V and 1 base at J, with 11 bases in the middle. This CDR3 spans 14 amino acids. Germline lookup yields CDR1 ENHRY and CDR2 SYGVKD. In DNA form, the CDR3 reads TGTGCCATCAGTTTCGGACCTTTCCAAGAGACCCAGTACTTC. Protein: CAISFGPFQETQYF.

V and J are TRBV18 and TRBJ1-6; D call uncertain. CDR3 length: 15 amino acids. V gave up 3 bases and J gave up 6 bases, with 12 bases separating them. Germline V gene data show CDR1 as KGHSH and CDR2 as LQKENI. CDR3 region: CASSPPGRVNSPLHF. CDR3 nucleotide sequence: TGTGCCAGCTCACCCCCGGGGAGGGTTAATTCACCCCTCCACTTT.

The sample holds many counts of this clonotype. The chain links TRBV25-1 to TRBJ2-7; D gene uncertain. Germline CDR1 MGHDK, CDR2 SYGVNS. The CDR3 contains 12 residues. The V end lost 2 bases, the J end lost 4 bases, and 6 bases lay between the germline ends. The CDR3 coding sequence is TGTGCCAGCAGTGAAGGCCCATACGAGCAGTACTTC. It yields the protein CASSEGPYEQYF.

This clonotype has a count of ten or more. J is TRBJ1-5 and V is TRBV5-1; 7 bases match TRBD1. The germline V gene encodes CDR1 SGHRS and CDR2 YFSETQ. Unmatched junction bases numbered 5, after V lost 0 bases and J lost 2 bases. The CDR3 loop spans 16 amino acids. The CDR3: CASSLGDSPGNQPQHF. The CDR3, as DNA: TGCGCCAGCAGCTTGGGGGACAGCCCCGGCAATCAGCCCCAGCATTTT.

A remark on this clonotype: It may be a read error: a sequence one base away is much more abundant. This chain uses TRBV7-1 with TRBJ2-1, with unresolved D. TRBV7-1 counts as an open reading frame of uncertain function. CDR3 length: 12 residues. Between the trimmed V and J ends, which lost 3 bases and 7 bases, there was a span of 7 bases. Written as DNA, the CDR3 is TGTGCCAGCAGCTCCAGCAGGAATGAGCAGTTCTTC. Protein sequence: CASSSSRNEQFF.

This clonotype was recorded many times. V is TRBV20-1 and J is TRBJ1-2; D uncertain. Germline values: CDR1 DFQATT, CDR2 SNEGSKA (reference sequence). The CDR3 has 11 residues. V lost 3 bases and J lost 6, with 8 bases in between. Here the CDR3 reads CSASQADGYTF. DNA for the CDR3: TGCAGTGCTAGCCAGGCGGATGGCTACACCTTC.

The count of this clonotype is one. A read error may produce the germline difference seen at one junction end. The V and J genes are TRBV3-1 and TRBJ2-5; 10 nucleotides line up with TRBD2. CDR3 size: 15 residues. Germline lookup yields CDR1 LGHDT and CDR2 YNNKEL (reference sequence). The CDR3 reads CASSLAGGALETQCF. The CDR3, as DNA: TGTGCCAGCAGCCTAGCGGGGGGCGCCTTGGAGACCCAGTGCTTC.

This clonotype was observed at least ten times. CDR3 protein: CASSGPQGYYGYTF. CDR3 bases: TGTGCCAGCAGCGGCCCCCAGGGATACTATGGCTACACCTTC. The rearrangement links TRBV9 to TRBJ1-2; tentatively, D is TRBD1 (5 bases). Germline V gives CDR1 SGDLS, CDR2 YYNGEE. This CDR3 is 14 amino acids long. The V end was cut by 3 bases, the J end by 3 bases, with 12 bases between.

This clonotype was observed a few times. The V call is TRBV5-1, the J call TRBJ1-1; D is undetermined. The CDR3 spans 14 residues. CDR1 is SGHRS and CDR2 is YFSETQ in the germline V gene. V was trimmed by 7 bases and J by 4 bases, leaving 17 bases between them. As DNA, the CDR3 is TGCGCCAGCCGGGAGCACGGGAGAGCCACTGAAGCTTTCTTT. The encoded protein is CASREHGRATEAFF.

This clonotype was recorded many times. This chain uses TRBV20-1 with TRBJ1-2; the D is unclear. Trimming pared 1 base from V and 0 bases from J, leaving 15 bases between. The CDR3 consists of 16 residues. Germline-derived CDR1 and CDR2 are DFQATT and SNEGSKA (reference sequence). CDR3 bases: TGCAGTGCTAGAGTTAAAACCCCGGTCACTAACTATGGCTACACCTTC. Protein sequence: CSARVKTPVTNYGYTF.

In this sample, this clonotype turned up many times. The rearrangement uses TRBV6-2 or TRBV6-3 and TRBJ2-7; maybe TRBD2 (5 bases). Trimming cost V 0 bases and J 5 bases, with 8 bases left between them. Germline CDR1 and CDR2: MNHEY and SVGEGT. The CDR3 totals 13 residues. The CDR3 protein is CASSYSRGDEQYF. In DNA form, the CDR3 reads TGTGCCAGCAGTTACTCACGGGGAGACGAGCAGTACTTC.

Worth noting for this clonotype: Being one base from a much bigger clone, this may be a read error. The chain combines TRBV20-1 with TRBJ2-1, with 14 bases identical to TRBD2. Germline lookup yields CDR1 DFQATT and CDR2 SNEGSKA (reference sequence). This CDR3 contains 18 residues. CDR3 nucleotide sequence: TGCTGTGCTAGGGAGGGACTAGCGGGAGAATCCCCCACCAATGAGCAGTTCTTC. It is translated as CCAREGLAGESPTNEQFF.

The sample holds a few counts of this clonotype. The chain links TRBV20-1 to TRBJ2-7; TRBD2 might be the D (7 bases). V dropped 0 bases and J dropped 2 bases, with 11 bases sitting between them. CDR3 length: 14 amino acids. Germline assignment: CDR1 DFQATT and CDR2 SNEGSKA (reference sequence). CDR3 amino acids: CSARDRGGTYEQYF. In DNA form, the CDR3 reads TGCAGTGCTAGAGACAGGGGAGGGACCTACGAGCAGTACTTC.